The 18 T cell receptor beta chains given below trace back to one sample, sequenced in a study of cytomegalovirus exposure and HLA in healthy donors. The PCR made use of 60 Vbeta and 13 Jbeta primers. This table comes from immunoSEQ multiplex PCR, and its TCRdb copy is limited to in-frame clones, with some not included. The table for this sample gives roughly 42,000 clones. Sequencing input: PBMCs. These receptor sequences come from a man aged 25 to 40 in good health and CMV-seronegative.

The chain uses TRBV4-3 and TRBJ2-6; D is perhaps TRBD1 (6 bases). The V gene's germline CDR1 is LGHNA and CDR2 YSLEER. The germline V and J ends were trimmed by 0 bases and 1 base, with 7 bases remaining between them. The CDR3 contains 16 residues. In DNA form, the CDR3 reads TGCGCCAGCAGCCAAGATGGGACATCTGGGGCCAACGTCCTGACTTTC. Translation: CASSQDGTSGANVLTF.

The chain is built from TRBV27 and TRBJ2-7; 8 bases fit TRBD1. The trim removed 2 bases at V and 2 bases at J, leaving 5 bases unmatched. The CDR3 length is 15 residues. Germline V gene sequence: CDR1 MNHEY, CDR2 SMNVEV (reference sequence). The CDR3 coding sequence is TGTGCCAGCAGTTTACGCGCGACAGGGGCCTACGAGCAGTACTTC. As protein: CASSLRATGAYEQYF.

This sequence joins TRBV7-9 and TRBJ2-3, with 7 bases matching TRBD2. Trimming removed 1 base from V and 2 bases from J; junction bases left unmatched: 3. There are 15 residues in the CDR3. Germline CDR1 reads SEHNR; CDR2 reads FQNEAQ (reference sequence). The CDR3 reads CASSLGGSPTDTQYF. The CDR3 nucleotides read TGTGCCAGCAGCTTAGGCGGGAGCCCCACAGATACGCAGTATTTT.

The genes are TRBV5-6 and TRBJ2-1; tentative D call: TRBD2 (6 bases). Per germline, CDR1 SGHDT and CDR2 YYEEEE. The CDR3 is 15 residues long. The ends were cut back, 2 bases at V and 3 bases at J, with 12 bases in the middle. The CDR3 nucleotides read TGTGCCAGCAGCTTTACCGGGACTTACTACAATGAGCAGTTCTTC. It codes for CASSFTGTYYNEQFF.

This chain uses TRBV5-6 with TRBJ2-3; D gene uncertain. Germline assignment: CDR1 SGHDT and CDR2 YYEEEE. Trimming pared 3 bases from V and 0 bases from J, leaving 14 bases between. CDR3 size: 16 residues. Written as DNA, the CDR3 is TGTGCCAGCAGCTCTGCGAGCACCCATAGCACAGATACGCAGTATTTT. Its translation: CASSSASTHSTDTQYF.

CDR3 nucleotides: TGTGCCAGCAGTTCCAGACTAGCGGGAGGTATCAATGAGCAGTTCTTC. Protein sequence: CASSSRLAGGINEQFF. V and J are TRBV27 and TRBJ2-1; 13 bases are shared with TRBD2. Germline-derived CDR1 and CDR2 are MNHEY and SMNVEV (reference sequence). The CDR3 spans 16 residues. V was pared by 4 bases and J by 6 bases, with 6 bases of the junction left unmatched.

The rearrangement joins TRBV6-6 to TRBJ1-4, with TRBD1 matching 7 bases. V shed 6 bases and J 4 bases; nucleotides not matched to a gene: 11. The germline gives CDR1 MNHNY, CDR2 SVGAGI (reference sequence). CDR3 size: 16 residues. CDR3 in amino acids: CASSDRDPGDNEKLFF. The CDR3 DNA follows: TGTGCCAGCAGCGACAGGGATCCCGGGGATAATGAAAAACTGTTTTTT.

V and J are TRBV9 and TRBJ2-7, with a tentative D call TRBD1 (7 bases). V was cut by 3 bases and J by 1 base, with 11 bases left in between. Germline V gene lookup returns CDR1 SGDLS and CDR2 YYNGEE. CDR3 length: 14 residues. CDR3 loop: CASSGRDSSYEQYF. As DNA, the CDR3 is TGTGCCAGCAGCGGGCGGGACAGTTCCTACGAGCAGTACTTC.

The V call is TRBV6-5, the J call TRBJ1-1; D perhaps matches TRBD1 (5 bases). The germline V gene has CDR1 MNHEY and CDR2 SVGAGI. Trimming removed 2 bases at V and 5 bases at J, with 9 bases between. The length of the CDR3 is 13 residues. The CDR3 nucleotides read TGTGCCAGCAGTTACAGGGGAGGGACTGAAGCTTTCTTT. This gives the protein CASSYRGGTEAFF.

V gene TRBV9 combines with J gene TRBJ2-1, with TRBD2 as a possible D gene (5 bases). Germline CDR1 and CDR2: SGDLS and YYNGEE. Between the trimmed V and J ends, which lost 7 bases and 3 bases, there was a span of 14 bases. The CDR3 extends over 14 amino acids. CDR3 in amino acids: CASSRVGVYNEQFF. In nucleotides, the CDR3 is TGTGCCAGCTCCCGGGTGGGAGTCTACAATGAGCAGTTCTTC.

This sequence joins TRBV18 and TRBJ2-7; no firm D call. The CDR3 totals 14 residues. CDR1 and CDR2 (germline): KGHSH, LQKENI. V was pared by 3 bases and J by 0 bases, with 9 bases between. This chain's CDR3 is CASSPSQVSYEQYF. The CDR3 bases are TGTGCCAGCTCACCGTCCCAGGTCTCCTACGAGCAGTACTTC.

The rearrangement uses TRBV5-5 and TRBJ1-4, with TRBD1 matching over 10 bases. With 2 bases clipped from V and 6 bases from J, the junction kept 4 bases outside the gene matches. Germline CDR1 SGHKS, CDR2 YYEKEE (reference sequence). This CDR3 has 15 residues. The CDR3 reads CASSFFGTGDEKLFF. The CDR3 nucleotides are TGTGCCAGCAGCTTCTTCGGGACAGGGGATGAAAAACTGTTTTTT. Looking up the rest from reference TRBV5-5 and TRBJ1-4 gives the full variable domain: DAGVTQSPTHLIKTRGQQVTLRCSPISGHKSVSWYQQVLGQGPQFIFQYYEKEERGRGNFPDRFSARQFPNYSSELNVNALLLGDSALYLCASSFFGTGDEKLFFGSGTQLSVL.

The chain carries TRBV5-1 and TRBJ2-7; 11 bases fit TRBD2. The CDR3 extends over 16 amino acids. V was clipped by 4 bases and J by 1 base; unmatched bases: 7. Per germline, CDR1 SGHRS and CDR2 YFSETQ. The CDR3: CASSPPGLADSYEQYF. CDR3 DNA sequence: TGCGCCAGCAGCCCACCGGGACTAGCGGATTCCTACGAGCAGTACTTC. Together with reference TRBV5-1 and TRBJ2-7, the CDR3 gives the full variable domain: KAGVTQTPRYLIKTRGQQVTLSCSPISGHRSVSWYQQTPGQGLQFLFEYFSETQRNKGNFPGRFSGRQFSNSRSEMNVSTLELGDSALYLCASSPPGLADSYEQYFGPGTRLTVT.

J is TRBJ2-6 and V is TRBV30, with D tentatively TRBD1 (5 bases). Trimming shortened V by 2 bases and J by 2 bases, and 16 bases separated the two germline ends. Germline V CDR1 and CDR2: GTSNPN, SVGIG (reference sequence). CDR3 length equals 17 residues. The CDR3 sequence: CAWSRGRARPGANVLTF. CDR3 in DNA: TGTGCCTGGAGTAGAGGCAGGGCTCGGCCTGGGGCCAACGTCCTGACTTTC. Filled out from reference TRBV30 and TRBJ2-6, the complete variable domain reads SQTIHQWPATLVQPVGSPLSLECTVEGTSNPNLYWYRQAAGRGLQLLFYSVGIGQISSEVPQNLSASRPQDRQFILSSKKLLLSDSGFYLCAWSRGRARPGANVLTFGAGSRLTVL.

V usage is TRBV30 and J usage is TRBJ1-2, with 9 bases matching TRBD1. The CDR3 totals 13 residues. Looked up from germline, CDR1 is GTSNPN and CDR2 is SVGIG (reference sequence). Germline trimming cut 2 bases from V and 4 bases from J; bases unmatched to any gene: 2. CDR3 in DNA: TGTGCCTGGAGTTCGGACAGGGGCTATGGCTACACCTTC. Encoded protein: CAWSSDRGYGYTF.

The chain recombines TRBV23-1 with TRBJ2-7; TRBD1 matches at 12 bases. TRBV23-1 is labeled an ORF, and its function is uncertain. The CDR3 runs 17 residues. V lost 2 bases and J lost 2; bases outside the gene matches: 7. In DNA, the CDR3 is TGCGCCAGCAGTCAAACGGGGACAGGGGGCACAGCCTACGAGCAGTACTTC. It yields the protein CASSQTGTGGTAYEQYF.

The chain carries TRBV28 and TRBJ1-1; the D is unclear. The V gene lost 3 bases and the J gene lost 1 base, with 6 bases spanning the gap. The CDR3 runs to 13 residues. The germline CDR1 and CDR2 sequences are MDHEN and SYDVKM. The chain's CDR3 is CASSLGRNTEAFF. The CDR3 region has the DNA TGTGCCAGCAGTTTGGGCAGGAACACTGAAGCTTTCTTT.

The chain joins TRBV29-1 to TRBJ1-2; no reliable D call. Trimming stripped 5 bases from V and 6 bases from J, with 13 bases between. Germline CDR1 reads SQVTM; CDR2 reads ANQGSEA. The CDR3 is 12 residues long. For the CDR3, the DNA is TGCAGCGTTAGAGGAAATTTGAATGGCTACACCTTC. As protein: CSVRGNLNGYTF.